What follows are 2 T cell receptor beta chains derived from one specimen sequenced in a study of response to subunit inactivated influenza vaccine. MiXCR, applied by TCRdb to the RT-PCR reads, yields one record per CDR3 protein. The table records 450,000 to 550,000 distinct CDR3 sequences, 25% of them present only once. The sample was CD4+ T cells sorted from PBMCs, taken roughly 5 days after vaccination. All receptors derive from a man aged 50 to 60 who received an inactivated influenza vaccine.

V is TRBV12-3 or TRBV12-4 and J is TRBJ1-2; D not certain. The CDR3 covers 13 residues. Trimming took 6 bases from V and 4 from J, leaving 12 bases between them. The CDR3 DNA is TGTGCCAGCAGCTTGGGAAGGTCCTATGGCTACACCTTC. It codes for CASSLGRSYGYTF.

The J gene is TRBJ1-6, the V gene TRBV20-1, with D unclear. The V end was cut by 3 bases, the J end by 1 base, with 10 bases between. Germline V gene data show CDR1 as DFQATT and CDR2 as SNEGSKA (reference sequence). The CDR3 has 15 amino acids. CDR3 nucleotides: TGCAGTGCTAGGGGTCAGGCGTCCTATAATTCACCCCTCCACTTT. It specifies CSARGQASYNSPLHF.